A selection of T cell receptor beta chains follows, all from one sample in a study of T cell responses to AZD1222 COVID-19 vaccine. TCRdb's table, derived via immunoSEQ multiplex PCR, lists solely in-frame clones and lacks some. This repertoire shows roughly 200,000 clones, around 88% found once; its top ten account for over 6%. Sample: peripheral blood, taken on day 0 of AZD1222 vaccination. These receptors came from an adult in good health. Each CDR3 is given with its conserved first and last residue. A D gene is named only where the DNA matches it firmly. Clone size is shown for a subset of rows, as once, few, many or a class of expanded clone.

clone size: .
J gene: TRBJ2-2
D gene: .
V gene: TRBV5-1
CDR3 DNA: TGCGCCAGCAGCCTACGGACAGCCACCGGGGAGCTGTTTTTT
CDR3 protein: CASSLRTATGELFF

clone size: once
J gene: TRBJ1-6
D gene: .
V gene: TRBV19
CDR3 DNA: TGTGCCAGTAGTATCGGGCCCGCCTATAATTCACCCCTCCACTTT
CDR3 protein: CASSIGPAYNSPLHF

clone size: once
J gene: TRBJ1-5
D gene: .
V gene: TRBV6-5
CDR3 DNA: TGTGCCAGCACCCCCGACGTGGGGTACGGTCAGCCCCAGCATTTT
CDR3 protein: CASTPDVGYGQPQHF

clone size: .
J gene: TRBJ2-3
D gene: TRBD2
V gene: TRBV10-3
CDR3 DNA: TGTGCCATCAGTGAGCCTAGCGGGGGTTCAGATACGCAGTATTTT
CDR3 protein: CAISEPSGGSDTQYF

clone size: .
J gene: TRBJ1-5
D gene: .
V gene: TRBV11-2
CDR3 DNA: TGTGCCAGCAGCTTAGATGGCAGGCTGAGGGAACAGCCCCAGCATTTT
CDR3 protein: CASSLDGRLREQPQHF

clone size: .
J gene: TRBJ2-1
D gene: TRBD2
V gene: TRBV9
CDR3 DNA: TGTGCCAGCAGCCCCCGACTAGCGGGGGGGCGCGAGCAGTTCTTC
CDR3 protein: CASSPRLAGGREQFF

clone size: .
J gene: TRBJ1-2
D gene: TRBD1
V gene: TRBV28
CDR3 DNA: TGTGCCAGCAGTTCCCTCGACCTGGTTGGGACAGGGGTACACTATGGCTACACCTTC
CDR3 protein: CASSSLDLVGTGVHYGYTF

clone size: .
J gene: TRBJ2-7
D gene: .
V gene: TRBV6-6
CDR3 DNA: TGTGCCAGCAGTTACTCGATCTACGAGCAGTACTTC
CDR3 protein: CASSYSIYEQYF

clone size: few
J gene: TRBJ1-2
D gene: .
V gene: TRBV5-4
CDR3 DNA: TGTGCCAGCAGCTCCGGAGGCTATGGCTACACCTTC
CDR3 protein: CASSSGGYGYTF

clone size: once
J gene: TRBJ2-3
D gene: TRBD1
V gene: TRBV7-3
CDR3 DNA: TGTGCCAGCAGCTCGGGACAGGGGATTACGGGCACAGATACGCAGTATTTT
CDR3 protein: CASSSGQGITGTDTQYF

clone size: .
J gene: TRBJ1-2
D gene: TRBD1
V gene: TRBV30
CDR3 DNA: TGTGCCTGGAGTGGCACAGGGGGCGGTTATGGCTACACCTTC
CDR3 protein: CAWSGTGGGYGYTF

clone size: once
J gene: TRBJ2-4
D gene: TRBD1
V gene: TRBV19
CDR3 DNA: TGTGCCAGTAGTGTTACAGGGGAGATTCAGTACTTC
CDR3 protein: CASSVTGEIQYF

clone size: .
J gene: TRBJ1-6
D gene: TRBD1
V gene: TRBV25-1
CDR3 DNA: TGTGCCAGCAGTGAAATTCACATTGGGCGGACAGGGTCCTCACCCCTCCACTTT
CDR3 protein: CASSEIHIGRTGSSPLHF

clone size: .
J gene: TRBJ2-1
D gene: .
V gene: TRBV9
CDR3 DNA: TGTGCCAGCAGCGTAGCTTATAGTTTCTCGACTCATGAGCAGTTCTTC
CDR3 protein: CASSVAYSFSTHEQFF

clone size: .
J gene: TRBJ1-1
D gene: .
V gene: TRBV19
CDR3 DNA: TGTGCCAGTACGGACGAGAACACTGAAGCTTTCTTT
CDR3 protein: CASTDENTEAFF

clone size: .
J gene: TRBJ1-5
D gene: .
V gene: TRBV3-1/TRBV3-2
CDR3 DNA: TGTGCCAGCAGCCAAGGATTGTATAGCAATCAGCCCCAGCATTTT
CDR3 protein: CASSQGLYSNQPQHF

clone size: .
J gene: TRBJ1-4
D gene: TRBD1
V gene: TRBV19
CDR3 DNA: TGTGCCAGCTCGAACAGGGGCCAGAGGCTGTTTTTT
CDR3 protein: CASSNRGQRLFF

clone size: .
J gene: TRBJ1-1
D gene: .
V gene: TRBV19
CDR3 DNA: TGTGCCAGTAGCCCCGGGGCCCAGAAATTAGGCACTGAAGCTTTCTTT
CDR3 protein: CASSPGAQKLGTEAFF

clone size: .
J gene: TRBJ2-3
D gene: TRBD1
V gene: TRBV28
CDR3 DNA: TGTGCCAGCAGCTTGGACAGGTCCCTTCTCCCAGATACGCAGTATTTT
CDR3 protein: CASSLDRSLLPDTQYF

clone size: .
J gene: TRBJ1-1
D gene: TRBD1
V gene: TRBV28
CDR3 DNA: TGTGCCAGCGGGAGATCCCGACAGGGGAACACTGAAGCTTTCTTT
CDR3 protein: CASGRSRQGNTEAFF

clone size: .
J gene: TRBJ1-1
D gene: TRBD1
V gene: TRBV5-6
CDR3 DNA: TGTGCCAGCAGTGAGGGGGACAGGGTCACTGAAGCTTTCTTT
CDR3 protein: CASSEGDRVTEAFF

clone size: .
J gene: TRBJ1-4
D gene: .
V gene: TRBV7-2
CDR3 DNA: TGTGCCAGCAGCTTAACAGGAGGGTGGACTAATGAAAAACTGTTTTTT
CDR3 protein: CASSLTGGWTNEKLFF

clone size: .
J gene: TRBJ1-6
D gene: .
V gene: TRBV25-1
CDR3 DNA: TGTGCCAGCAGTGATGACAGTGGAGGGAATTCACCCCTCCACTTT
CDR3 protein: CASSDDSGGNSPLHF

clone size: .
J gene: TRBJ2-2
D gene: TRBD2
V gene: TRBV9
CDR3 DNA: TGTGCCAGCAGCGTAGAGCCCTCCTGGCGGGGGGGCACCGGGGAGCTGTTTTTT
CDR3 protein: CASSVEPSWRGGTGELFF

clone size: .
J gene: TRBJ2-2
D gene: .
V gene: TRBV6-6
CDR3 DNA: TGTGCCAGTATCCCATCCGCCGGGACGGGGGAGCTGTTTTTT
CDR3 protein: CASIPSAGTGELFF

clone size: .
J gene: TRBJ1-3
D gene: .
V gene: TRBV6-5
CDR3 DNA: TGTGCCAGCAGTTACGGGGACACCTCTGGAAACACCATATATTTT
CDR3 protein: CASSYGDTSGNTIYF

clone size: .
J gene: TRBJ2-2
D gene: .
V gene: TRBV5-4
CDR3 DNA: TGTGCCAGCAGCTTGGAGGGACTCCCGAACACCGGGGAGCTGTTTTTT
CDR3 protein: CASSLEGLPNTGELFF

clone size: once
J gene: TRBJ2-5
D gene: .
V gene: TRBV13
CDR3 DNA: TGTGCCAGCAGCCCATTCCCGGGACTGGGGGGAGACGAGACCCAGTACTTC
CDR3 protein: CASSPFPGLGGDETQYF

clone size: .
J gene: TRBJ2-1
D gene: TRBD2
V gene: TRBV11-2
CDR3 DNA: TGTGCCAGCAGCTTAGGGGCCGGCGGGGGTTTTTATGAGCAGTTCTTC
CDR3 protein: CASSLGAGGGFYEQFF

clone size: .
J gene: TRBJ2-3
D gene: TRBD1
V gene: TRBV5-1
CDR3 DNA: TGCGCCAGCAGCGGCAGTCGGGACAGGCAAAGAGATACGCAGTATTTT
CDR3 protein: CASSGSRDRQRDTQYF

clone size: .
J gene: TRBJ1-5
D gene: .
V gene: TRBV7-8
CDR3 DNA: TGTGCCAGCAGCGTCGGGAGGCAGGGTCAGCCCCAGCATTTT
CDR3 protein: CASSVGRQGQPQHF

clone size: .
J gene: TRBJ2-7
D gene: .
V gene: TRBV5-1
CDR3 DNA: TGCGCCAGCAGCTTGGAATGGGACACCTACGAGCAGTACTTC
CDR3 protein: CASSLEWDTYEQYF

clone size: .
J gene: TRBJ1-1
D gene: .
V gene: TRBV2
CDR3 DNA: TGTGCCAGCAGGGAGGGAGGGAGGAACACTGAAGCTTTCTTT
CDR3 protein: CASREGGRNTEAFF

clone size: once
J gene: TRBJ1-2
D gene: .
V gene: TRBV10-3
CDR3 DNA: TGTGCCATCAGTGAGTCGGGGGGCGGCTATGGCTACACCTTC
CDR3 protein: CAISESGGGYGYTF

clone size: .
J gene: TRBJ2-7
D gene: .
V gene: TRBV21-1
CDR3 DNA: TGTGCCAGCAGCAAAGAACTCCCGGGGCGACAGGTGCCCTACGAGCAGTACTTC
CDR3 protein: CASSKELPGRQVPYEQYF

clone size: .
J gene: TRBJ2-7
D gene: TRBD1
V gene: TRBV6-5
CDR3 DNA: TGTGCCAGCACGAGACAGGGACCCCCCTACGAGCAGTACTTC
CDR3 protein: CASTRQGPPYEQYF

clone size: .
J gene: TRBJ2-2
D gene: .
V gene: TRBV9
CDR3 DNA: TGTGCCAGCAGCCCTCGGACTCAAACCGGGGAGCTGTTTTTT
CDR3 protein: CASSPRTQTGELFF

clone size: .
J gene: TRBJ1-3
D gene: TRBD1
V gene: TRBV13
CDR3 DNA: TGTGCCAGCAGCTTAACAGGGGGCAGCACGGACACCATATATTTT
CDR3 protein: CASSLTGGSTDTIYF

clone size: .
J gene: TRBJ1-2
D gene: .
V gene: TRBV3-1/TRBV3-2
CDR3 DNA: TGTGCCAGCAGGTCCCTCAGGCAGCGAAATAAAAATGGCTACACCTTC
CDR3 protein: CASRSLRQRNKNGYTF

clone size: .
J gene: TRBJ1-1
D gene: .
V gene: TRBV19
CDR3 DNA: TGTGCCAGTAGTTCTACAGGGCCCACTGAAGCTTTCTTT
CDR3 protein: CASSSTGPTEAFF

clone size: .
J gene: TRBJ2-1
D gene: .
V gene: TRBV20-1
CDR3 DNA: TGCAGTGCTAGTGGGACGCCGGGTGAGCAGTTCTTC
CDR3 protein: CSASGTPGEQFF

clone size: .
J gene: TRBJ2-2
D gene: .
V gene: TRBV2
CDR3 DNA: TGTGCCAGCAGTCCTACAGGACGGAGCACCGGGGAGCTGTTTTTT
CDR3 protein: CASSPTGRSTGELFF

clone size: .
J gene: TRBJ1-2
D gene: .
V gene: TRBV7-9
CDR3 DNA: TGTGCCAGCAGCTTAGCCTCAGGGAACTATGGCTACACCTTC
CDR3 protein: CASSLASGNYGYTF

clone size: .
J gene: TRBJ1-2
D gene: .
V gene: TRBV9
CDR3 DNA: TGTGCCAGCAGCACCGGGACCTATGGCTACACCTTC
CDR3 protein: CASSTGTYGYTF

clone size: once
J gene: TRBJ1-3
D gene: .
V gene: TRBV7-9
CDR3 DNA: TGTGCCAGCAGCACCGGGACATCCTCTGGAAACACCATATATTTT
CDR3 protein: CASSTGTSSGNTIYF

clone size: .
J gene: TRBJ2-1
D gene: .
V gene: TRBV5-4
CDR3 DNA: TGTGCCAGCAGCTGGGGACACCTAGTCGGCAATGAGCAGTTCTTC
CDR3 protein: CASSWGHLVGNEQFF

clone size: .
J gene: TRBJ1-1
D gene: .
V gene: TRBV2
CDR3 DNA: TGTGCCAGCAGTCTGGACCGGAATGAAGCTTTCTTT
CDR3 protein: CASSLDRNEAFF

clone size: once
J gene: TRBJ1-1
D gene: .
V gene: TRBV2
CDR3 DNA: TGTGCCAGCAGTGAAGCGCTGGGGGGGACTGAAGCTTTCTTT
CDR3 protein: CASSEALGGTEAFF

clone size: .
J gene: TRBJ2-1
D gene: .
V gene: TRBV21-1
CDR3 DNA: TGTGCCAGCAGCAAAGGAGCGGGGGGAAGCGTGGCCCGCAATGAGCAGTTCTTC
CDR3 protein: CASSKGAGGSVARNEQFF

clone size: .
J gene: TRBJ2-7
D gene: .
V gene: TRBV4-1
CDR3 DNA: TGCGCCAGCAGCCAAGGGGGGGAAGTCGACGAGCAGTACTTC
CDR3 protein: CASSQGGEVDEQYF

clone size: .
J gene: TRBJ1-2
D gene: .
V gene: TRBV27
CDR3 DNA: TGTGCCAGCAGTTTGGATTGGGTAGGGGGCTATGGCTACACCTTC
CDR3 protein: CASSLDWVGGYGYTF